This T cell receptor beta chain was identified during a study of blood T cell repertoires in COVID-19. Study background: COVID-19 samples, acute and convalescent, were from the United States, Italy and Spain. In each case, the material was cDNA or gDNA derived from T cells, B-cell-depleted T cells, or PBMCs.

Original processing methods: Nucleated cell counts were estimated from reference gene primer amplification. Sequencing used immunoSEQ multiplex PCR; TCRdb keeps in-frame clones, though not all of them. The D gene and trimming were derived from the DNA, and the V and J assignments and clone size from that table. The sample has 360,000 or so clones, around 90% seen once; the top ten hold over 3.5%. Seattle-derived patients entered the study during active infection and were followed longitudinally. The CDR3 runs 21 residues. Trimming cost V 3 bases and J 0 bases, with 27 bases left between them. Germline CDR1 SGHRS, CDR2 YFSETQ. This clone was seen more than once but under ten times.

J is TRBJ1-4 and V is TRBV5-1; a weak D match, TRBD1 (5 bases). The specimen was peripheral blood. This sequence was found in a woman aged 60-75 years with COVID-19, enrolled during active disease. In DNA, the CDR3 is TGCGCCAGCAGCTCACGCCCCTACCGACAATGGGGACTTACAACTAATGAAAAACTGTTTTTT. This sequence encodes CASSSRPYRQWGLTTNEKLFF.